Listed below are T cell receptor beta chains from one sample, sequenced in a study of cytomegalovirus exposure and HLA in healthy donors. TCRdb's copy holds only in-frame clones and misses some; the assay was immunoSEQ multiplex PCR. This sample has under 300,000 clones; roughly 88% occur once, and the top ten carry 3.5% to 4%. The sample comprised PBMCs. These receptors originate from a man aged 40-49 years in good health and CMV-seropositive. The CDR3 runs from the conserved cysteine through the conserved F or W. The D gene is left open where the match is weak. For some rows the clone size is stated as once, few or many, or as a class when expanded; others skip it.

CDR3: CASRNRTSARNEQYF; DNA: TGTGCCAGCAGAAACCGGACTAGCGCGAGGAACGAGCAGTACTTC; V: TRBV6-5; J: TRBJ2-7; size: NA; D: TRBD2
CDR3: CASSLGLADQETQYF; DNA: TGTGCCAGCAGTTTAGGACTAGCGGACCAAGAGACCCAGTACTTC; V: TRBV6-5; J: TRBJ2-5; size: NA; D: TRBD2
CDR3: CASSQGRSASGSYEQYF; DNA: TGCGCCAGCAGCCAAGGAAGGTCGGCTAGCGGGAGCTACGAGCAGTACTTC; V: TRBV4-3; J: TRBJ2-7; size: NA; D: TRBD2
CDR3: CASSYPGQGQETQYF; DNA: TGTGCCAGCAGCTATCCGGGACAGGGGCAAGAGACCCAGTACTTC; V: TRBV7-6; J: TRBJ2-5; size: NA; D: TRBD1
CDR3: CSARLDSGNTIYF; DNA: TGCAGCGCCAGACTAGACTCTGGAAACACCATATATTTT; V: TRBV29-1; J: TRBJ1-3; size: NA; D: NA
CDR3: CARSSPSGTQYF; DNA: TGTGCCAGAAGCTCACCTAGCGGGACCCAGTACTTC; V: TRBV7-5; J: TRBJ2-5; size: NA; D: NA
CDR3: CASSHNPAWQGVTDTQYF; DNA: TGCGCCAGCAGCCACAACCCCGCTTGGCAGGGTGTGACAGATACGCAGTATTTT; V: TRBV4-1; J: TRBJ2-3; size: NA; D: NA
CDR3: CASSSAGRSSGANVLTF; DNA: TGTGCCAGCAGCTCAGCGGGTCGGAGCTCTGGGGCCAACGTCCTGACTTTC; V: TRBV7-3; J: TRBJ2-6; size: once; D: NA
CDR3: CSVAASHEQFF; DNA: TGCAGCGTTGCGGCTAGCCATGAGCAGTTCTTC; V: TRBV29-1; J: TRBJ2-1; size: NA; D: NA
CDR3: CASSLSGRHSETQYF; DNA: TGTGCCAGCAGTTTATCGGGGAGGCACTCCGAGACCCAGTACTTC; V: TRBV27; J: TRBJ2-5; size: NA; D: NA
CDR3: CASSTAIGGTGIDTQYF; DNA: TGTGCCAGCAGTACCGCAATCGGGGGGACAGGGATAGATACGCAGTATTTT; V: TRBV27; J: TRBJ2-3; size: NA; D: TRBD1
CDR3: CASSLQTSGGYEQYF; DNA: TGCGCCAGCAGCTTGCAAACTAGCGGAGGCTACGAGCAGTACTTC; V: TRBV5-1; J: TRBJ2-7; size: NA; D: TRBD2
CDR3: CASVTIGTSGLNTGELFF; DNA: TGTGCCAGCGTTACTATCGGGACTAGCGGGTTGAACACCGGGGAGCTGTTTTTT; V: TRBV21-1; J: TRBJ2-2; size: NA; D: NA
CDR3: CAIRVSGNSYNEQFF; DNA: TGTGCCATCAGGGTTAGCGGGAACTCCTACAATGAGCAGTTCTTC; V: TRBV10-3; J: TRBJ2-1; size: NA; D: TRBD2
CDR3: CASSWDRGFPEAFF; DNA: TGTGCCAGCAGTTGGGACAGGGGGTTCCCTGAAGCTTTCTTT; V: TRBV6-5; J: TRBJ1-1; size: NA; D: TRBD1
CDR3: CASSYPRTGGNNEQYF; DNA: TGTGCCAGCAGTTACCCGAGGACAGGGGGGAATAACGAGCAGTACTTC; V: TRBV6-5; J: TRBJ2-7; size: once; D: TRBD1
CDR3: CASSLGLSTDTQYF; DNA: TGTGCCAGCAGCTTAGGTCTCTCCACAGATACGCAGTATTTT; V: TRBV11-2; J: TRBJ2-3; size: NA; D: NA
CDR3: CASSRTDYGYTF; DNA: TGTGCCAGCAGCCGGACAGACTATGGCTACACCTTC; V: TRBV7-9; J: TRBJ1-2; size: NA; D: NA
CDR3: CASSPRDTDAGNTIYF; DNA: TGTGCCAGCTCACCACGGGACACGGACGCTGGAAACACCATATATTTT; V: TRBV18; J: TRBJ1-3; size: NA; D: NA
CDR3: CASVSSGPGGWGYGYTF; DNA: TGTGCCAGCGTGTCATCCGGGCCCGGAGGATGGGGTTATGGCTACACCTTC; V: TRBV28; J: TRBJ1-2; size: NA; D: NA
CDR3: CASSVVPGGGQGRDEQFF; DNA: TGTGCCAGCAGCGTAGTCCCCGGGGGGGGACAGGGGAGGGATGAGCAGTTCTTC; V: TRBV9; J: TRBJ2-1; size: NA; D: TRBD1
CDR3: CASSSPLSANVLTF; DNA: TGTGCCAGCAGTTCTCCCCTATCGGCCAACGTCCTGACTTTC; V: TRBV27; J: TRBJ2-6; size: NA; D: NA
CDR3: CASSVGAGVSYNEQFF; DNA: TGTGCCAGCAGCGTAGGGGCGGGAGTCTCCTACAATGAGCAGTTCTTC; V: TRBV9; J: TRBJ2-1; size: NA; D: TRBD2
CDR3: CASSGRDSRYGYTF; DNA: TGTGCCAGCTCAGGACGGGACAGCCGCTATGGCTACACCTTC; V: TRBV18; J: TRBJ1-2; size: once; D: TRBD1
CDR3: CASSSPYDRGKLFF; DNA: TGTGCCAGCAGTTCCCCTTACGACAGGGGCAAACTGTTTTTT; V: TRBV28; J: TRBJ1-4; size: NA; D: TRBD1
CDR3: CASSIVTTGGKEQYF; DNA: TGTGCCAGTAGTATCGTAACGACAGGGGGCAAGGAGCAGTACTTC; V: TRBV19; J: TRBJ2-7; size: NA; D: TRBD1
CDR3: CASSVGDLGVTGELFF; DNA: TGTGCCAGCAGCGTAGGGGACTTGGGTGTGACCGGGGAGCTGTTTTTT; V: TRBV9; J: TRBJ2-2; size: NA; D: NA
CDR3: CARSHVRLTRQPQHF; DNA: TGTGCCAGAAGCCACGTGCGGTTGACTAGGCAGCCCCAGCATTTT; V: TRBV7-5; J: TRBJ1-5; size: NA; D: NA
CDR3: CSVAGGAPEQYF; DNA: TGCAGCGTAGCTGGGGGCGCGCCCGAGCAGTACTTC; V: TRBV29-1; J: TRBJ2-7; size: NA; D: NA
CDR3: CASSVADWVGEAFF; DNA: TGTGCCAGCAGCGTAGCCGACTGGGTAGGTGAAGCTTTCTTT; V: TRBV9; J: TRBJ1-1; size: NA; D: NA
CDR3: CASSLGQQIYGYTF; DNA: TGTGCCAGCAGCCTGGGACAGCAAATCTATGGCTACACCTTC; V: TRBV5-5; J: TRBJ1-2; size: NA; D: TRBD1
CDR3: CTSSQPGTSGRTDTQYF; DNA: TGCACCAGCAGCCAACCTGGGACTAGCGGGAGGACAGATACGCAGTATTTT; V: TRBV1; J: TRBJ2-3; size: NA; D: NA
CDR3: CASSQPGTEVLYGYTF; DNA: TGCGCCAGCAGCCAACCGGGGACAGAGGTACTCTATGGCTACACCTTC; V: TRBV4-1; J: TRBJ1-2; size: NA; D: TRBD1
CDR3: CASAPRGLGTYEQYF; DNA: TGTGCCAGCGCCCCCAGGGGACTAGGAACCTACGAGCAGTACTTC; V: TRBV5-6; J: TRBJ2-7; size: NA; D: TRBD2
CDR3: CASSPDRTETQYF; DNA: TGTGCCAGCAGCCCGGACAGAACGGAGACCCAGTACTTC; V: TRBV7-2; J: TRBJ2-5; size: NA; D: NA
CDR3: CASRAGLAGRSEQFF; DNA: TGTGCCAGCAGGGCGGGACTAGCGGGCCGCAGTGAGCAGTTCTTC; V: TRBV6-5; J: TRBJ2-1; size: NA; D: TRBD2
CDR3: CASSLGTGWNGELFF; DNA: TGTGCCAGCAGTCTAGGGACAGGGTGGAACGGGGAGCTGTTTTTT; V: TRBV27; J: TRBJ2-2; size: NA; D: TRBD1
CDR3: CASSDAARGRHYGYTF; DNA: TGTGCCAGCAGCGATGCCGCTAGGGGGAGACACTATGGCTACACCTTC; V: TRBV25-1; J: TRBJ1-2; size: NA; D: NA
CDR3: CASSLEGDYEQYF; DNA: TGTGCCAGCAGCTTGGAAGGGGACTACGAGCAGTACTTC; V: TRBV5-4; J: TRBJ2-7; size: NA; D: NA
CDR3: CASSLTSGSYEQYF; DNA: TGTGCCAGCAGCTTGACTAGCGGTTCCTACGAGCAGTACTTC; V: TRBV7-2; J: TRBJ2-7; size: NA; D: TRBD2
CDR3: CASSQAGGGEVSGANVLTF; DNA: TGCGCCAGCAGCCAAGCCGGCGGGGGCGAGGTCTCTGGGGCCAACGTCCTGACTTTC; V: TRBV4-1; J: TRBJ2-6; size: NA; D: NA
CDR3: CASSLGPEVTDTQYF; DNA: TGTGCCAGCAGCTTAGGTCCGGAGGTCACAGATACGCAGTATTTT; V: TRBV7-2; J: TRBJ2-3; size: NA; D: NA
CDR3: CASSDDRDNEQFF; DNA: TGTGCCAGCAGTGACGACAGGGACAATGAGCAGTTCTTC; V: TRBV2; J: TRBJ2-1; size: NA; D: TRBD1
CDR3: CASSLGLEAFF; DNA: TGTGCCAGCAGCTTGGGGCTCGAAGCTTTCTTT; V: TRBV13; J: TRBJ1-1; size: NA; D: NA
CDR3: CAGSHLGQGLAEAFF; DNA: TGCGCCGGCAGCCACCTGGGACAGGGTTTAGCTGAAGCTTTCTTT; V: TRBV4-1; J: TRBJ1-1; size: NA; D: TRBD1
CDR3: CSVFRDRGLLSSYEQYF; DNA: TGCAGCGTCTTCCGGGACAGGGGCTTGTTAAGTTCCTACGAGCAGTACTTC; V: TRBV29-1; J: TRBJ2-7; size: NA; D: TRBD1